These 30 T cell receptor beta chains were all obtained from the same sample, sequenced in a study of CXCR3-negative and CXCR3-positive naive CD8 T cells. UMI labels and 5' RACE were used to prepare the TRB cDNA libraries. TCRdb reanalyzed the 5' RACE reads, giving one entry per CDR3 protein sequence and no DNA. This table holds around 81,000 distinct CDR3 sequences. Source material: naive CXCR3- CD8+ T cells from blood. Specified subset: CD45RO-CCR7+CD27+CD95- naive CD8+ T cells lacking CXCR3 (TNR3-). These receptors all stem from a human donor in good health. Some clones in this sample may be carry-over from other donors' samples.

V is TRBV7-2 and J is TRBJ2-7. Germline V gives CDR1 SGHTA, CDR2 FQGNSA. There are 12 residues in the CDR3. Here the CDR3 reads CASSPFSYEQYF.

CDR3 loop: CASSLEWQGGSGNTIYF. The chain links TRBV7-6 to TRBJ1-3; no DNA is available, so the TRBD1 call from TCRdb remains unchecked. Germline V gene data show CDR1 as SGHVS and CDR2 as FNYEAQ. The CDR3 runs 17 residues. Based on the CDR3 plus reference TRBV7-6 and TRBJ1-3, the full variable domain is GAGVSQSPRYKVTKRGQDVALRCDPISGHVSLYWYRQALGQGPEFLTYFNYEAQQDKSGLPNDRFSAERPEGSISTLTIQRTEQRDSAMYRCASSLEWQGGSGNTIYFGEGSWLTVV.

This chain connects TRBV14 to TRBJ2-1; the D call from TCRdb, TRBD2, cannot be confirmed without DNA. CDR1 and CDR2 (germline): SGHDN, FVKESK. CDR3 length equals 15 residues. CDR3 loop: CASSPPSGWDNEQFF. Supplemented by reference TRBV14 and TRBJ2-1, the full variable domain reads EAGVTQFPSHSVIEKGQTVTLRCDPISGHDNLYWYRRVMGKEIKFLLHFVKESKQDESGMPNNRFLAERTGGTYSTLKVQPAELEDSGVYFCASSPPSGWDNEQFFGPGTRLTVL.

V usage is TRBV6-2 or TRBV6-3 and J usage is TRBJ2-2; TCRdb indicates TRBD2, and absent DNA this call remains unverified. This CDR3 is built from 16 residues. CDR1 and CDR2 from the germline V gene are MNHEY and SVGEGT. This CDR3 is CASSYPPDGSSWELFF.

J is TRBJ1-2 and V is TRBV7-9; TCRdb's assignment of TRBD1 cannot be checked, as there is no DNA. The germline CDR1 and CDR2 sequences are SEHNR and FQNEAQ (reference sequence). The CDR3 loop spans 12 amino acids. The CDR3 sequence is CASSPDRVGYTF.

The CDR3 region is CDSSKGAEETQYF. The chain employs TRBV21-1 and TRBJ2-5. TRBV21-1 represents a pseudogene. CDR3 length: 13 residues.

The rearrangement joins TRBV4-3 to TRBJ2-1; the TRBD1 assignment by TCRdb is unverifiable without DNA. Per the germline V gene, CDR1 is LGHNA and CDR2 is YSLEER. The CDR3 is made up of 16 amino acids. CDR3 region: CASSLTWDRGLNEQFF.

The chain links TRBV24-1 to TRBJ1-2; TCRdb reports TRBD1, a call that lacks DNA to check it against. From germline, CDR1 is KGHDR and CDR2 SFDVKD. This CDR3 is built from 17 residues. The CDR3 protein is CATIHSNAGVINYGYTF.

The chain employs TRBV7-2 and TRBJ1-5. Per germline, CDR1 SGHTA and CDR2 FQGNSA. This CDR3 spans 12 amino acids. The CDR3 region is CASSLLPQPQHF.

The chain recombines TRBV7-9 with TRBJ2-7. From germline, CDR1 is SEHNR and CDR2 FQNEAQ (reference sequence). This CDR3 contains 15 residues. This chain's CDR3 is CASSLLSGGSYEQYF.

The CDR3 sequence: CASSYLTYQQFF. The chain combines TRBV11-2 with TRBJ2-1. The CDR3 is 12 amino acids. Germline CDR1 is SGHAT and CDR2 is FQNNGV.

The V gene is TRBV7-9, the J gene TRBJ2-7; TCRdb lists TRBD2, though no DNA is available to test this call. The germline V gene has CDR1 SEHNR and CDR2 FQNEAQ (reference sequence). The CDR3 runs to 14 residues. The CDR3 protein is CASSHPSGAYEQYF.

V usage is TRBV19 and J usage is TRBJ2-1; without DNA, the TCRdb call of TRBD2 cannot be checked. Germline assignment: CDR1 LNHDA and CDR2 SQIVND (reference sequence). This CDR3 spans 15 amino acids. CDR3 sequence reads: CASSIGLAGAVEQFF. Full variable domain (rest looked up from reference TRBV19 and TRBJ2-1): DGGITQSPKYLFRKEGQNVTLSCEQNLNHDAMYWYRQDPGQGLRLIYYSQIVNDFQKGDIAEGYSVSREKKESFPLTVTSAQKNPTAFYLCASSIGLAGAVEQFFGPGTRLTVL.

The rearrangement joins TRBV5-1 to TRBJ2-1; TCRdb picks TRBD1, but there is no DNA to check that call. The CDR3 spans 16 residues. Per the germline V gene, CDR1 is SGHRS and CDR2 is YFSETQ. This chain's CDR3 is CASSPWTGAPYNEQFF. Drawing the rest from reference TRBV5-1 and TRBJ2-1, the complete variable domain is KAGVTQTPRYLIKTRGQQVTLSCSPISGHRSVSWYQQTPGQGLQFLFEYFSETQRNKGNFPGRFSGRQFSNSRSEMNVSTLELGDSALYLCASSPWTGAPYNEQFFGPGTRLTVL.

The gene calls are TRBV12-3 or TRBV12-4 and TRBJ2-2. The CDR3 loop spans 14 amino acids. CDR3 protein: CASSRLSSTGELFF.

The rearrangement uses TRBV4-2 and TRBJ2-7; there is no DNA to check the TCRdb D call of TRBD2. Per the germline V gene, CDR1 is LGHNA and CDR2 is YNFKEQ. The length of the CDR3 is 16 residues. This CDR3 reads CASSQEFSGGSYEQYF.

V gene TRBV9 combines with J gene TRBJ1-1. CDR3 length: 13 residues. CDR1 is SGDLS, CDR2 YYNGEE, per germline. The CDR3 reads CASSVGGSTEAFF.

V is TRBV10-3 and J is TRBJ2-2; TCRdb picks TRBD2, but there is no DNA to check that call. Germline V CDR1 and CDR2: ENHRY, SYGVKD. The CDR3 spans 18 residues. Here the CDR3 reads CAISTKALAGGPPGELFF.

V and J are TRBV12-3 or TRBV12-4 and TRBJ2-7; with no DNA, the TCRdb D assignment of TRBD1 cannot be verified. The CDR3 is made up of 12 amino acids. CDR3 sequence: CASSRDPLEQYF.

The V call is TRBV12-5, the J call TRBJ2-1; TCRdb outputs TRBD1, but without DNA this stays unchecked. The CDR3 is made up of 15 amino acids. CDR1 is LGHNT and CDR2 is FRNRAP in the germline V gene. The CDR3: CASGLAPDRGGEQFF. Full variable domain (rest looked up from reference TRBV12-5 and TRBJ2-1): DARVTQTPRHKVTEMGQEVTMRCQPILGHNTVFWYRQTMMQGLELLAYFRNRAPLDDSGMPKDRFSAEMPDATLATLKIQPSEPRDSAVYFCASGLAPDRGGEQFFGPGTRLTVL.

V is TRBV7-6 and J is TRBJ2-7. The CDR3 consists of 15 residues. Germline V CDR1 and CDR2: SGHVS, FNYEAQ. The chain's CDR3 is CASSLSTVFGYEQYF. Drawing the rest from reference TRBV7-6 and TRBJ2-7, the complete variable domain is GAGVSQSPRYKVTKRGQDVALRCDPISGHVSLYWYRQALGQGPEFLTYFNYEAQQDKSGLPNDRFSAERPEGSISTLTIQRTEQRDSAMYRCASSLSTVFGYEQYFGPGTRLTVT.

V usage is TRBV28 and J usage is TRBJ2-2. CDR1 MDHEN and CDR2 SYDVKM come from the germline V gene. The CDR3 runs to 14 residues. The chain's CDR3 is CASTEHLNTGELFF.

The chain links TRBV20-1 to TRBJ2-1. From germline, CDR1 is DFQATT and CDR2 SNEGSKA (reference sequence). This CDR3 comprises 11 residues. CDR3 sequence reads: CSAHSHNEQFF.

The rearrangement joins TRBV20-1 to TRBJ1-1; as DNA is missing, the TRBD1 call by TCRdb cannot be tested. From germline, CDR1 is DFQATT and CDR2 SNEGSKA (reference sequence). The CDR3 is 12 residues long. The CDR3 sequence is CSARWGGTEAFF.

The V and J genes are TRBV7-9 and TRBJ1-2; TCRdb designates TRBD1, a call that cannot be tested without DNA. The CDR3 loop spans 14 amino acids. From germline, CDR1 is SEHNR and CDR2 FQNEAQ (reference sequence). This CDR3 reads CASSTSQGFYGYTF. The variable domain in full, completed from reference TRBV7-9 and TRBJ1-2, reads DTGVSQNPRHKITKRGQNVTFRCDPISEHNRLYWYRQTLGQGPEFLTYFQNEAQLEKSRLLSDRFSAERPKGSFSTLEIQRTEQGDSAMYLCASSTSQGFYGYTFGSGTRLTVV.

J is TRBJ1-5 and V is TRBV7-3. The CDR3 contains 16 residues. Germline assignment: CDR1 SGHTA and CDR2 FQGTGA. The CDR3 reads CASSKALINSNQPQHF.

This sequence joins TRBV29-1 and TRBJ2-2; checking the TCRdb D call of TRBD2 is not possible without DNA. The CDR3 has 16 amino acids. Germline CDR1 SQVTM, CDR2 ANQGSEA. CDR3 residues: CSVGGGTSGTTGELFF.

The CDR3 spells CSVERAGPLAKNIQYF. The chain combines TRBV29-1 with TRBJ2-4; absent DNA, TCRdb's TRBD2 call cannot be checked. Per the germline V gene, CDR1 is SQVTM and CDR2 is ANQGSEA. This CDR3 region has 16 residues.

The chain carries TRBV6-6 and TRBJ2-1; lacking DNA, the TRBD1 call made by TCRdb goes unchecked. This CDR3 region has 15 residues. Germline V gene data show CDR1 as MNHNY and CDR2 as SVGAGI (reference sequence). The CDR3 is CASTYRDGSNNEQFF.

The chain is built from TRBV20-1 and TRBJ2-5; the TCRdb call, TRBD2, lacks DNA for checking. The germline V gene encodes CDR1 DFQATT and CDR2 SNEGSKA (reference sequence). The CDR3 has 16 residues. CDR3 sequence reads: CSARGPPGGPSETQYF.